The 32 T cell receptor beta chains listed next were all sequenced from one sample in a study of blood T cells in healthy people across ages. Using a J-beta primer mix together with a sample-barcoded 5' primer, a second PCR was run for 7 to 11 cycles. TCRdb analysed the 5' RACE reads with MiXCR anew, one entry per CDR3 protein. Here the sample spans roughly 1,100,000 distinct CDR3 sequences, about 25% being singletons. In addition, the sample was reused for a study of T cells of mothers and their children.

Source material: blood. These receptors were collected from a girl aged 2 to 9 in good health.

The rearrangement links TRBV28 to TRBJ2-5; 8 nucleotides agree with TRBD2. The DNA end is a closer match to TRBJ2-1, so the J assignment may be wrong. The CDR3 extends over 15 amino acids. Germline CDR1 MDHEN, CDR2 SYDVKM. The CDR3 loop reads CASSFELAAYNEQFF. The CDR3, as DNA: TGTGCCAGCAGTTTCGAACTAGCGGCTTACAATGAGCAGTTCTTC.

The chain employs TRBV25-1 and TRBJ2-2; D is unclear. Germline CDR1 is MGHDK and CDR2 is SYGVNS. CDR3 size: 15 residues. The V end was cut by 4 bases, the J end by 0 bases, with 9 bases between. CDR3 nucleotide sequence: TGTGCCAGCAGTGTGGGTGCCTCGAACACCGGGGAGCTGTTTTTT. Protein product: CASSVGASNTGELFF. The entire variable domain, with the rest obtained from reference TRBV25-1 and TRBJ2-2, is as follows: EADIYQTPRYLVIGTGKKITLECSQTMGHDKMYWYQQDPGMELHLIHYSYGVNSTEKGDLSSESTVSRIRTEHFPLTLESARPSHTSQYLCASSVGASNTGELFFGEGSRLTVL.

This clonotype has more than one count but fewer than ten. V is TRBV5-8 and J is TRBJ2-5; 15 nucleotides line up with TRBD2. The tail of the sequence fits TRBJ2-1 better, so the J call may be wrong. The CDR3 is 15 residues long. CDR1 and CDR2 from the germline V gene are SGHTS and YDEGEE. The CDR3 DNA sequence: TGTGCCAGCGGATTAAAGGGACTAGCGGGAGGCGAGCAGTTCTTC. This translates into CASGLKGLAGGEQFF.

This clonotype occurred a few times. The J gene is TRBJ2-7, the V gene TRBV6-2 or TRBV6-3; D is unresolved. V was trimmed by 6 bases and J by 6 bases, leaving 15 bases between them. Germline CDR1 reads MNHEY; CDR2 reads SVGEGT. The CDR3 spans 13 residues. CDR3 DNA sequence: TGTGCCAGCAGGCCGGCAGCACCTCTCGAGCAGTACTTC. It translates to CASRPAAPLEQYF.

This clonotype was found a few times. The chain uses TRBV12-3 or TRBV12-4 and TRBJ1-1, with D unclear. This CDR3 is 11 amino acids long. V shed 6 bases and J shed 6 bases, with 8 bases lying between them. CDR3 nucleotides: TGTGCCAGCAGAGGAGGGTCTGAAGCTTTCTTT. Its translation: CASRGGSEAFF.

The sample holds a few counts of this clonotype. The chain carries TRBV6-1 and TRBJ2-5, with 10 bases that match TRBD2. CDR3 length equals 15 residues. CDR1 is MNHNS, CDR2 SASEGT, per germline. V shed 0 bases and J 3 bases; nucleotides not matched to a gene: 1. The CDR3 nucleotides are TGTGCCAGCAGTGAAGCGCTAGCGGGAGAAGAGACCCAGTACTTC. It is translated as CASSEALAGEETQYF.

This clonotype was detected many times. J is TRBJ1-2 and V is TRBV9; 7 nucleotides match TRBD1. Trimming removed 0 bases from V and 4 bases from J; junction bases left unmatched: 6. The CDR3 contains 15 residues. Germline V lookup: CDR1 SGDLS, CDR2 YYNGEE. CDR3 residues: CASSVAGGTGYGYTF. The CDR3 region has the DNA TGTGCCAGCAGCGTAGCAGGGGGGACGGGCTATGGCTACACCTTC.

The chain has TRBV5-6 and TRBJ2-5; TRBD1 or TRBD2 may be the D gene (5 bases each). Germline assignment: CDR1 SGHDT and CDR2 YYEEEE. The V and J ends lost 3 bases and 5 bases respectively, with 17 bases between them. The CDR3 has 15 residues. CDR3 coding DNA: TGTGCCAGCAGCTCGACCGGGGCAGAGGGGGAGACCCAGTACTTC. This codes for CASSSTGAEGETQYF. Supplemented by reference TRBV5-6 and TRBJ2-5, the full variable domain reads DAGVTQSPTHLIKTRGQQVTLRCSPKSGHDTVSWYQQALGQGPQFIFQYYEEEERQRGNFPDRFSGHQFPNYSSELNVNALLLGDSALYLCASSSTGAEGETQYFGPGTRLLVL.

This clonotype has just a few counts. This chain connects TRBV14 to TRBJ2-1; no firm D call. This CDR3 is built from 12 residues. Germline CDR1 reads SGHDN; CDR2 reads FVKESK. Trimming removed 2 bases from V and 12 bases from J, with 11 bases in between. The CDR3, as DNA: TGTGCCAGCAGCCAAACCGGGCACTCGCAGTTCTTC. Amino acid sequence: CASSQTGHSQFF.

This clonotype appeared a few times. CDR3: CASSVESTPEKLFF. In nucleotides, the CDR3 is TGTGCCAGCAGCGTAGAGTCGACCCCCGAAAAACTGTTTTTT. The V call is TRBV9, the J call TRBJ1-4; no clear D gene. Trimming took off 0 bases at V and 8 bases at J, with 11 bases between the two ends. Germline lookup yields CDR1 SGDLS and CDR2 YYNGEE. The CDR3 length is 14 residues. Together with reference TRBV9 and TRBJ1-4, the CDR3 gives the full variable domain: DSGVTQTPKHLITATGQRVTLRCSPRSGDLSVYWYQQSLDQGLQFLIQYYNGEERAKGNILERFSAQQFPDLHSELNLSSLELGDSALYFCASSVESTPEKLFFGSGTQLSVL.

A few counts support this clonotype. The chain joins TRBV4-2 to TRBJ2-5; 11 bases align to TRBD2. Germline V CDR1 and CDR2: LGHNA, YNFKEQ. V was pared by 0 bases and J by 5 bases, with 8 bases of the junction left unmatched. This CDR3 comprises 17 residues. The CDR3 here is CASSQDQSSGGWETQYF. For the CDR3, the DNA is TGTGCCAGCAGCCAAGATCAGTCTAGCGGGGGGTGGGAGACCCAGTACTTC.

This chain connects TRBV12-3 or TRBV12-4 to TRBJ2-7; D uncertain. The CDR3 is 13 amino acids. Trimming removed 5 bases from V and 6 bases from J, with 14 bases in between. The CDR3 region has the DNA TGTGCCAGCAGTCCCCCGGTACGCTCCGAGCAGTACTTC. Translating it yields CASSPPVRSEQYF.

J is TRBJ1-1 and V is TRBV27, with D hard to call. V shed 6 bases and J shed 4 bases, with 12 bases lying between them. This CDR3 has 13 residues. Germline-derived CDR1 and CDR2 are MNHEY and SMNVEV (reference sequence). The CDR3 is CASRSFPGTEAFF. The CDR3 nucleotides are TGTGCCAGCAGATCCTTCCCCGGCACTGAAGCTTTCTTT.

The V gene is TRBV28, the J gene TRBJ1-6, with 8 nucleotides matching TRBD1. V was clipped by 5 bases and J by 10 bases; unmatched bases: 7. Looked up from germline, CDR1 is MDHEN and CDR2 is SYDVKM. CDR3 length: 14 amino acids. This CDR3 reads CASSGWTGQSPLHF. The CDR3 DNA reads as TGTGCCAGCAGTGGGTGGACAGGGCAGTCACCCCTCCACTTT. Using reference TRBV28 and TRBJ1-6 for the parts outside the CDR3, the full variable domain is DVKVTQSSRYLVKRTGEKVFLECVQDMDHENMFWYRQDPGLGLRLIYFSYDVKMKEKGDIPEGYSVSREKKERFSLILESASTNQTSMYLCASSGWTGQSPLHFGNGTRLTVT.

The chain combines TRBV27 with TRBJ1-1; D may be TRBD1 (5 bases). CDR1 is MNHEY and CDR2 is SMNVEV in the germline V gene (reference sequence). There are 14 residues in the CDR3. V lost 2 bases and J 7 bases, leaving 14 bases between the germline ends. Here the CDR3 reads CASSLTGQGDEAFF. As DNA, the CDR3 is TGTGCCAGCAGTTTAACGGGGCAAGGGGATGAAGCTTTCTTT.

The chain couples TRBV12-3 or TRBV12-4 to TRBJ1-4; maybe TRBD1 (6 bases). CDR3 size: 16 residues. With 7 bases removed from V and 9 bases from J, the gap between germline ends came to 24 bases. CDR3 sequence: CASTPRGGGLWKKLFF. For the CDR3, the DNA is TGTGCCAGCACCCCACGGGGTGGGGGGCTATGGAAAAAACTGTTTTTT.

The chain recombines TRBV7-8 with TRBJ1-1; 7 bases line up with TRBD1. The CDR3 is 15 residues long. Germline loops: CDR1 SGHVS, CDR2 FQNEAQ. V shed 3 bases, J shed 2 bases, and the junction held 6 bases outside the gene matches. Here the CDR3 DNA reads TGTGCCAGCAGCTTCCATGGGGACAGAAACACTGAAGCTTTCTTT. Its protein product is CASSFHGDRNTEAFF.

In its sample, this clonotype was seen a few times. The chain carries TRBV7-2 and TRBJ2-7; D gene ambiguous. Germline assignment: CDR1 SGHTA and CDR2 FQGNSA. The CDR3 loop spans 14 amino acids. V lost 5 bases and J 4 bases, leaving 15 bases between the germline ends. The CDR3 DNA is TGTGCCAGCAGCCCAGGTATCGGTCTTTACGAGCAGTACTTC. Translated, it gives CASSPGIGLYEQYF. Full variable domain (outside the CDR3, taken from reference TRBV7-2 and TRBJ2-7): GAGVSQSPSNKVTEKGKDVELRCDPISGHTALYWYRQSLGQGLEFLIYFQGNSAPDKSGLPSDRFSAERTGGSVSTLTIQRTQQEDSAVYLCASSPGIGLYEQYFGPGTRLTVT.

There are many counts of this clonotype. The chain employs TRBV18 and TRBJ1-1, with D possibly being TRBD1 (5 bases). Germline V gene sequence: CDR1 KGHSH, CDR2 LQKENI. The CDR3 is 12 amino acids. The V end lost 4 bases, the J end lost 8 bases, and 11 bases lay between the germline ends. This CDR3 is CASSLRDGEAFF. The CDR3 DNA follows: TGTGCCAGCTCACTACGGGACGGAGAAGCTTTCTTT.

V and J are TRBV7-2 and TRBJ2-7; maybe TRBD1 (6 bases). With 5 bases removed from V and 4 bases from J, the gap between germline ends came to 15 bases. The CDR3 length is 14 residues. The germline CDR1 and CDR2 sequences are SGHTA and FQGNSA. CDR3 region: CASSQGTSVYEQYF. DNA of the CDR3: TGTGCCAGCAGCCAGGGGACGAGCGTTTACGAGCAGTACTTC.

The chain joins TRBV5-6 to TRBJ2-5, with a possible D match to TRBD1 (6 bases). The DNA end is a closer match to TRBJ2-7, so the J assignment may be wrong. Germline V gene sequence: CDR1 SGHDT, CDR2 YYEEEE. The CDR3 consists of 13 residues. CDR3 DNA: TGTGCCAGCAGCCTTACAGGGTACTACGAGCAGTACTTC. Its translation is CASSLTGYYEQYF.

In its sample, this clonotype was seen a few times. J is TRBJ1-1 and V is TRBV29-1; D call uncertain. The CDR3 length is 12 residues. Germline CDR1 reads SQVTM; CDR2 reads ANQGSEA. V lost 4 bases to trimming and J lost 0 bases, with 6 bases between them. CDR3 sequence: CSVVPMNTEAFF. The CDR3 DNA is TGCAGCGTTGTTCCTATGAACACTGAAGCTTTCTTT. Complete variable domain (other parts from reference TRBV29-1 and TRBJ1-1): SAVISQKPSRDICQRGTSLTIQCQVDSQVTMMFWYRQQPGQSLTLIATANQGSEATYESGFVIDKFPISRPNLTFSTLTVSNMSPEDSSIYLCSVVPMNTEAFFGQGTRLTVV.

The CDR3, as DNA: TGTGCCAGCAGGGGGACAGGGACAGATGAAAAACTGTTTTTT. This encodes CASRGTGTDEKLFF. The V gene is TRBV28, the J gene TRBJ1-4, with 9 bases lining up with TRBD1. Germline-derived CDR1 and CDR2 are MDHEN and SYDVKM. The CDR3 is 14 residues long. Trimming took 6 bases from V and 6 from J; bases not matched to a gene: 5.

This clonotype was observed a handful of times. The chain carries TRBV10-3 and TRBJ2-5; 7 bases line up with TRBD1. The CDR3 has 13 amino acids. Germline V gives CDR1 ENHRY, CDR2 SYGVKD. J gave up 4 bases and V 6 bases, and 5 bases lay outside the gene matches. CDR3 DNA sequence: TGTGCCATCAGCTCAACAGGGGCAGAGACCCAGTACTTC. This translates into CAISSTGAETQYF.

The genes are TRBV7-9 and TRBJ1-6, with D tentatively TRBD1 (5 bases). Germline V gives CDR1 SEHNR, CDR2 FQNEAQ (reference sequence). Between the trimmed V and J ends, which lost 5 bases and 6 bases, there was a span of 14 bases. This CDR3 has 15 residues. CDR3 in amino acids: CASSRNGTGNSPLHF. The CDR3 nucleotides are TGTGCCAGCAGCCGAAACGGGACTGGTAATTCACCCCTCCACTTT. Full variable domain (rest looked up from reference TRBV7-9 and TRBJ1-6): DTGVSQNPRHKITKRGQNVTFRCDPISEHNRLYWYRQTLGQGPEFLTYFQNEAQLEKSRLLSDRFSAERPKGSFSTLEIQRTEQGDSAMYLCASSRNGTGNSPLHFGNGTRLTVT.

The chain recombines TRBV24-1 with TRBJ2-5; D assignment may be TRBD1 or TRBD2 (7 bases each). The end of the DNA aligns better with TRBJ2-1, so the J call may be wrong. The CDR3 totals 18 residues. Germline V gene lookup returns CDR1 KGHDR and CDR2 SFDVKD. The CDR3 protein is CATSDLSQGTTLDNEQFF. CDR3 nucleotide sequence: TGTGCCACCAGTGATTTGTCACAGGGGACTACTCTTGACAATGAGCAGTTCTTC.

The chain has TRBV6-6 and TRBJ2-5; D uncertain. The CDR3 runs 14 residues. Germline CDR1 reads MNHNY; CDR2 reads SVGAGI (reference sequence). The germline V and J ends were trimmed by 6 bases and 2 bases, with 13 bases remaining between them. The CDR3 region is CASRDPWRQETQYF. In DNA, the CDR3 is TGTGCCAGCAGAGATCCTTGGCGTCAAGAGACCCAGTACTTC.

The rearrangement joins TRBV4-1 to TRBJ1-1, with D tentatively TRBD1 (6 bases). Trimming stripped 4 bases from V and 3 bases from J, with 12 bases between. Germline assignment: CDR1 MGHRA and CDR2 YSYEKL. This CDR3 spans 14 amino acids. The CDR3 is CASSLGGWHTEAFF. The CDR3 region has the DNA TGCGCCAGCAGCCTAGGGGGTTGGCACACTGAAGCTTTCTTT.

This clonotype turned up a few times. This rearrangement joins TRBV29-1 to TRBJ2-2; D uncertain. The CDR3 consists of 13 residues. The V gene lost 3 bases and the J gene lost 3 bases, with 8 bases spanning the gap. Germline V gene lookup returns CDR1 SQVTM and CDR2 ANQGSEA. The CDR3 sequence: CSVERRYTGELFF. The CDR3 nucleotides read TGCAGCGTTGAGCGGCGATACACCGGGGAGCTGTTTTTT.

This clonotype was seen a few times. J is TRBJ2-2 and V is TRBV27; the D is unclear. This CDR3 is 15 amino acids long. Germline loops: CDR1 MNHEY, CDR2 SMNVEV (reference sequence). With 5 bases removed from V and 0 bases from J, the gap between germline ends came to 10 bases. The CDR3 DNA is TGTGCCAGCAGTATCGGCTACCCGAACACCGGGGAGCTGTTTTTT. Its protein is CASSIGYPNTGELFF.

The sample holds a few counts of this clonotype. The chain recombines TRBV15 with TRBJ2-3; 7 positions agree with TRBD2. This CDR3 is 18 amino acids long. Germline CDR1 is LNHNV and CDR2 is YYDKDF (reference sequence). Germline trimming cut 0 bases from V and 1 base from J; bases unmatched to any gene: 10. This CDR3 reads CATSRDPREVEGTDTQYF. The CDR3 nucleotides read TGTGCCACCAGCAGAGATCCCCGGGAGGTCGAGGGCACAGATACGCAGTATTTT.

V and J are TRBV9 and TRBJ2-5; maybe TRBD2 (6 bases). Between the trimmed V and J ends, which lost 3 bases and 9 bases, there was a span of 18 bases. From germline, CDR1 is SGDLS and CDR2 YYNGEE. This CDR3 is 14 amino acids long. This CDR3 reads CASSGHIGGEAQYF. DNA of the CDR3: TGTGCCAGCAGCGGACACATCGGAGGGGAGGCCCAGTACTTC.